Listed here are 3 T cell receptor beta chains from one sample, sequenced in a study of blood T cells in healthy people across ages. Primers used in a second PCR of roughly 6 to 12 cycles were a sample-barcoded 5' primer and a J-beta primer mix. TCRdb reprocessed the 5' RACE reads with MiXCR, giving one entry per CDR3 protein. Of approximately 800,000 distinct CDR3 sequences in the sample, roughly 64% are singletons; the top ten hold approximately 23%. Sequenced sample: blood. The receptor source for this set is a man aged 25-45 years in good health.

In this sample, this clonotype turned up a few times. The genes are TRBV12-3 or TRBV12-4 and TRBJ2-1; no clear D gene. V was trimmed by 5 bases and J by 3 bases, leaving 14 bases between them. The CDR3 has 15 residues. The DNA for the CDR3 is TGTGCCAGCAGTCCCGCCGGTCGGGTCTACAATGAGCAGTTCTTC. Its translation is CASSPAGRVYNEQFF.

In nucleotides, the CDR3 is TGCAGTGCTAGAGACCAGCGGCGGCAGATGAACACTGAAGCTTTCTTT. Translating gives CSARDQRRQMNTEAFF. The chain employs TRBV20-1 and TRBJ1-1; D is unresolved. The CDR3 consists of 16 residues. V was clipped by 0 bases and J by 0 bases, with 14 bases between them. CDR1 is DFQATT, CDR2 SNEGSKA, per germline (reference sequence).

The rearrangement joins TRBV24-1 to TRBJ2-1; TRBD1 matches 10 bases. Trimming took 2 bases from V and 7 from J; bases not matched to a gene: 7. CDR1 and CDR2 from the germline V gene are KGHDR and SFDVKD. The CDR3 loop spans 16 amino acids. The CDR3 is CATSDSLRTGGNEQFF. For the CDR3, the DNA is TGTGCCACCAGTGATTCCCTCCGGACAGGGGGGAATGAGCAGTTCTTC.